These 20 T cell receptor beta chains share one sample of origin, sequenced in a study of T cell responses to AZD1222 COVID-19 vaccine. Assay: immunoSEQ multiplex PCR; the TCRdb copy retains only in-frame clones and omits some. Counted here are 98,000 or so clones, about nine tenths occurring once; the ten biggest clones make up around 3.3%. The sample was peripheral blood, taken on day 0 of MenACWY control vaccination. These receptors were taken from an adult in good health.

In its sample, this clone was seen once. The J gene is TRBJ1-1, the V gene TRBV28; D call uncertain. The CDR3 sequence is 14 residues long. CDR1 MDHEN and CDR2 SYDVKM come from the germline V gene. V lost 6 bases, J lost 0 bases, and 11 bases lay in between. CDR3 in amino acids: CASSLNTLNTEAFF. CDR3 nucleotide sequence: TGTGCCAGCAGCCTCAACACACTGAACACTGAAGCTTTCTTT.

V and J are TRBV27 and TRBJ2-3; perhaps TRBD2 as D (5 bases). Trimming cost V 2 bases and J 0 bases, with 12 bases left between them. Germline assignment: CDR1 MNHEY and CDR2 SMNVEV (reference sequence). This CDR3 comprises 16 residues. CDR3 sequence (DNA): TGTGCCAGCAGTTTAATGCGGGCTCTAAGCACAGATACGCAGTATTTT. It codes for CASSLMRALSTDTQYF.

V gene TRBV7-9 combines with J gene TRBJ1-2; D is ambiguous. CDR3 length: 14 residues. Germline-derived CDR1 and CDR2 are SEHNR and FQNEAQ (reference sequence). Trimming shortened V by 3 bases and J by 8 bases, and 16 bases separated the two germline ends. The CDR3 sequence: CASSFEQALWGYTF. The CDR3 region has the DNA TGTGCCAGCAGCTTCGAACAAGCACTTTGGGGCTACACCTTC.

The chain joins TRBV6-5 to TRBJ2-7; the D is unclear. CDR1 MNHEY and CDR2 SVGAGI come from the germline V gene. There are 16 residues in the CDR3. V lost 0 bases, J lost 0 bases, and 12 bases lay in between. CDR3 residues: CASSYSPNYYSYEQYF. The CDR3 DNA sequence: TGTGCCAGCAGTTACTCCCCCAACTACTACTCCTACGAGCAGTACTTC.

The gene calls are TRBV9 and TRBJ1-4; no reliable D call. V was cut by 0 bases and J by 4 bases, with 1 base left in between. CDR1 and CDR2 (germline): SGDLS, YYNGEE. The length of the CDR3 is 12 residues. The chain's CDR3 is CASSVGNEKLFF. CDR3 in DNA: TGTGCCAGCAGCGTAGGTAATGAAAAACTGTTTTTT. Using reference TRBV9 and TRBJ1-4 for the parts outside the CDR3, the full variable domain is DSGVTQTPKHLITATGQRVTLRCSPRSGDLSVYWYQQSLDQGLQFLIQYYNGEERAKGNILERFSAQQFPDLHSELNLSSLELGDSALYFCASSVGNEKLFFGSGTQLSVL.

The chain combines TRBV5-6 with TRBJ1-3; no definite D call. This CDR3 region has 12 residues. Germline CDR1 is SGHDT and CDR2 is YYEEEE. V was cut by 4 bases and J by 4 bases, with 6 bases left in between. The CDR3 spells CASSGAGNTIYF. DNA for the CDR3: TGTGCCAGCAGCGGAGCCGGAAACACCATATATTTT.

The V call is TRBV28, the J call TRBJ1-1, with D maybe TRBD1 (5 bases). Germline CDR1 and CDR2: MDHEN and SYDVKM. CDR3 length equals 15 residues. The germline V and J ends were trimmed by 5 bases and 3 bases, with 16 bases remaining between them. This CDR3 is CASSGRQGVDTEAFF. CDR3 sequence (DNA): TGTGCCAGCAGTGGGAGGCAGGGAGTTGACACTGAAGCTTTCTTT. Full variable domain (outside the CDR3, taken from reference TRBV28 and TRBJ1-1): DVKVTQSSRYLVKRTGEKVFLECVQDMDHENMFWYRQDPGLGLRLIYFSYDVKMKEKGDIPEGYSVSREKKERFSLILESASTNQTSMYLCASSGRQGVDTEAFFGQGTRLTVV.

V usage is TRBV6-1 and J usage is TRBJ1-2; D may be TRBD1 (5 bases). Germline CDR1 MNHNS, CDR2 SASEGT. Trimming cost V 4 bases and J 1 base, with 16 bases left between them. This CDR3 contains 16 residues. CDR3 bases: TGTGCCAGCAGTGCGCCCCGGGACGGATTTAACTATGGCTACACCTTC. Its translation is CASSAPRDGFNYGYTF.

V is TRBV3-1 (or the pseudogene TRBV3-2) and J is TRBJ2-1, with D perhaps TRBD2 (5 bases). Per the germline V gene, CDR1 is LGHDT and CDR2 is YNNKEL (reference sequence). This CDR3 comprises 17 residues. Trimming shortened V by 4 bases and J by 3 bases, and 19 bases separated the two germline ends. CDR3 in DNA: TGTGCCAGCAGCCCGCAAAGAACGGGGTGGAGCTACAATGAGCAGTTCTTC. Translated, it gives CASSPQRTGWSYNEQFF.

This clone appeared once. The chain is built from TRBV7-3 and TRBJ2-3, with D tentatively TRBD1 (5 bases). Germline V gene sequence: CDR1 SGHTA, CDR2 FQGTGA. V lost 5 bases to trimming and J lost 4 bases, with 13 bases between them. The CDR3 runs to 14 residues. The CDR3 is CASSITAGPDTQYF. The CDR3 DNA is TGTGCCAGCAGCATCACGGCAGGGCCAGATACGCAGTATTTT.

CDR3 in amino acids: CASSFNPTGVAFF. CDR3 nucleotides: TGCGCCAGCAGTTTTAACCCGACAGGTGTAGCTTTCTTT. The chain is built from TRBV4-3 and TRBJ1-1, with D possibly matching TRBD1 (6 bases). From germline, CDR1 is LGHNA and CDR2 YSLEER. The CDR3 spans 13 residues. The V and J ends lost 6 bases and 10 bases respectively, with 18 bases between them.

CDR3 sequence: CASSLASSGTAFF. CDR3 nucleotide sequence: TGTGCCAGCAGTTTAGCGTCTTCAGGGACAGCTTTCTTT. This chain links TRBV12-3 or TRBV12-4 with TRBJ1-1; perhaps TRBD1 as D (5 bases). This CDR3 is 13 amino acids long. Trimming removed 0 bases at V and 10 bases at J, with 12 bases between.

V is TRBV14 and J is TRBJ2-7; weak D call: TRBD1 (6 bases). Germline CDR1 SGHDN, CDR2 FVKESK. Trimming removed 4 bases at V and 3 bases at J, with 31 bases between. This CDR3 comprises 20 residues. CDR3 nucleotide sequence: TGTGCCAGCAGCCCCCCCTTGGGCAGGGGCGAGAGCCAAACCAACTACGAGCAGTACTTC. Protein sequence: CASSPPLGRGESQTNYEQYF.

The chain has TRBV30 and TRBJ2-5; D not resolved. Germline V gives CDR1 GTSNPN, CDR2 SVGIG (reference sequence). The V and J ends lost 4 bases and 4 bases respectively, with 10 bases between them. There are 12 residues in the CDR3. CDR3 sequence reads: CAWKKTGETQYF. The DNA of the CDR3 is TGTGCCTGGAAAAAGACGGGAGAGACCCAGTACTTC.

The rearrangement joins TRBV24-1 to TRBJ1-2; D is unresolved. The length of the CDR3 is 13 residues. The ends were cut back, 2 bases at V and 9 bases at J, with 12 bases in the middle. The germline V gene encodes CDR1 KGHDR and CDR2 SFDVKD. Written as DNA, the CDR3 is TGTGCCACCAGTGATTCGGCCGGGGTGAGCTACACCTTC. This translates into CATSDSAGVSYTF.

The chain employs TRBV18 and TRBJ1-5; TRBD1 matches at 7 bases. Germline CDR1 and CDR2: KGHSH and LQKENI. This CDR3 has 16 residues. Trimming cost V 6 bases and J 4 bases; bases outside gene matches: 12. CDR3 region: CASSPGEGAFNQPQHF. The CDR3 DNA sequence: TGTGCCAGCTCCCCCGGGGAGGGGGCGTTTAATCAGCCCCAGCATTTT.

The V and J genes are TRBV7-3 and TRBJ2-2; 10 bases line up with TRBD2. Germline V gene sequence: CDR1 SGHTA, CDR2 FQGTGA. The CDR3 length is 16 residues. V lost 5 bases, J lost 4 bases, and 7 bases stayed unmatched. CDR3 sequence (DNA): TGTGCCAGCAGCCTCGTAGCGGGGGGCGGCACCGGGGAGCTGTTTTTT. It encodes CASSLVAGGGTGELFF.

This rearrangement joins TRBV2 to TRBJ2-7; a weak D match, TRBD2 (5 bases). CDR1 and CDR2 from the germline V gene are SNHLY and FYNNEI. Between the trimmed V and J ends, which lost 4 bases and 1 base, there was a span of 14 bases. The length of the CDR3 is 15 residues. CDR3 protein: CASSAGSGRSYEQYF. The CDR3 DNA reads TGTGCCAGCAGTGCCGGGTCGGGAAGATCCTACGAGCAGTACTTC.

The V call is TRBV12-3 or TRBV12-4, the J call TRBJ1-1, with D possibly matching TRBD1 (6 bases). This CDR3 has 12 amino acids. V was pared by 6 bases and J by 9 bases, with 14 bases between. The CDR3 DNA is TGTGCCAGCAGCTCACAGGGCGGCCAAGCTTTCTTT. This sequence encodes CASSSQGGQAFF.

This clone was recorded once. The chain employs TRBV19 and TRBJ2-6; perhaps TRBD1 as D (5 bases). V was trimmed by 1 base and J by 2 bases, leaving 9 bases between them. The CDR3 extends over 16 amino acids. Looked up from germline, CDR1 is LNHDA and CDR2 is SQIVND (reference sequence). For the CDR3, the DNA is TGTGCCAGTAGTATAGGGGGCAGGGCTGGGGCCAACGTCCTGACTTTC. Translating it yields CASSIGGRAGANVLTF.